The next 9 T cell receptor beta chains were all read from a single sample in a study of PD-1 blockade in classical Hodgkin lymphoma. Every one of the patients relapsed after autologous stem cell transplantation (brentuximab vedotin exposure was variable). Clones were read by immunoSEQ multiplex PCR, and TCRdb kept only the in-frame ones, dropping some. The table lists 11,000 to 15,000 clones, 80% to 90% of them singletons. The sample consisted of peripheral blood mononuclear cells (PBMCs), taken at baseline. These TCRs come from a human donor with classical Hodgkin lymphoma.

CDR3 amino acids: CASSPFGSGNSPLHF. The CDR3 DNA reads as TGTGCCAGCAGCCCCTTCGGGTCGGGTAATTCACCCCTCCACTTT. The chain carries TRBV5-4 and TRBJ1-6; no reliable D call. Trimming took off 4 bases at V and 6 bases at J, with 14 bases between the two ends. Germline-derived CDR1 and CDR2 are SGHNT and YYREEE (reference sequence). CDR3 size: 15 residues.

The chain employs TRBV2 and TRBJ2-2; D might be TRBD2 (5 bases). The V gene lost 6 bases and the J gene lost 0 bases, with 11 bases spanning the gap. The CDR3 is made up of 15 amino acids. In germline, CDR1 is SNHLY, CDR2 FYNNEI. The CDR3 sequence: CASRTRGSNTGELFF. The CDR3 DNA reads as TGTGCCAGCAGAACCCGGGGTTCGAACACCGGGGAGCTGTTTTTT.

This clone was counted once. This chain uses TRBV10-3 with TRBJ1-2, with 11 nucleotides matching TRBD1. The CDR3 runs to 14 residues. J lost 3 bases, V lost 7 bases, and 4 bases had no gene match. The germline V gene has CDR1 ENHRY and CDR2 SYGVKD. CDR3 region: CAITRTGGDYGYTF. The CDR3 DNA sequence: TGTGCCATCACTAGGACAGGGGGCGACTATGGCTACACCTTC.

This chain connects TRBV6-5 to TRBJ1-2; perhaps TRBD1 as D (6 bases). The CDR3 totals 14 residues. The germline V and J ends were trimmed by 7 bases and 6 bases, with 18 bases remaining between them. From germline, CDR1 is MNHEY and CDR2 SVGAGI. The CDR3 nucleotides are TGTGCCAGCAAGATCAACTTTGCAGGGGATGGCTACACCTTC. It is translated as CASKINFAGDGYTF.

The chain joins TRBV10-2 to TRBJ2-3, with D possibly being TRBD2 (5 bases). V dropped 2 bases and J dropped 2 bases, with 8 bases sitting between them. The CDR3 length is 14 residues. CDR1 is WSHSY and CDR2 is SAAADI in the germline V gene. The CDR3 DNA is TGCGCCAGCAGTGAGGCCGGGATCACAGATACGCAGTATTTT. Protein sequence: CASSEAGITDTQYF.

This clone was picked up a small number of times. V and J are TRBV14 and TRBJ2-3; possibly TRBD2 for D (5 bases). CDR3 length equals 14 residues. V lost 4 bases, J lost 6 bases, and 14 bases lay in between. Germline CDR1 and CDR2: SGHDN and FVKESK. The DNA for the CDR3 is TGTGCCAGCAGCCGCGTGAGGGTGGGGGATACGCAGTATTTT. It codes for CASSRVRVGDTQYF.

This clone was found a few times. The V and J genes are TRBV5-5 and TRBJ2-7, with D perhaps assigned TRBD1 or TRBD2 (6 bases each). V lost 0 bases to trimming and J lost 6 bases, with 13 bases between them. CDR1 is SGHKS and CDR2 is YYEKEE in the germline V gene (reference sequence). This CDR3 has 14 residues. CDR3 in DNA: TGTGCCAGCAGCTTGGGTATGGGGGGCGGCGAGCAGTACTTC. It specifies CASSLGMGGGEQYF.

This chain connects TRBV5-4 to TRBJ1-2, with TRBD1 identical over 7 bases. Germline V gene lookup returns CDR1 SGHNT and CDR2 YYREEE (reference sequence). This CDR3 is built from 14 residues. Germline trimming cut 4 bases from V and 2 bases from J; bases unmatched to any gene: 5. The CDR3 DNA reads as TGTGCCAGCAGCCCCGCAGGGGGGAACTATGGCTACACCTTC. This encodes CASSPAGGNYGYTF. Together with reference TRBV5-4 and TRBJ1-2, the CDR3 gives the full variable domain: ETGVTQSPTHLIKTRGQQVTLRCSSQSGHNTVSWYQQALGQGPQFIFQYYREEENGRGNFPPRFSGLQFPNYSSELNVNALELDDSALYLCASSPAGGNYGYTFGSGTRLTVV.

The V gene is TRBV27, the J gene TRBJ1-2, with 7 bases matching TRBD1. V trimming: 1 base; J trimming: 4 bases; junction bases outside the gene matches: 12. CDR1 is MNHEY and CDR2 is SMNVEV in the germline V gene (reference sequence). This CDR3 has 17 amino acids. CDR3 in DNA: TGTGCCAGCAGTTTATACGTATCGGGACAGACTGGCTATGGCTACACCTTC. Residues: CASSLYVSGQTGYGYTF.